This TCR beta chain was recovered during a study of blood T cell repertoires in COVID-19. The wider study: The samples span acute and convalescent COVID-19 from the United States, Italy and Spain. PBMCs, B-cell-depleted T cells, or T cells provided the cDNA or gDNA that made up the material.

Authors' processing steps: Amplifying reference gene primers gave estimates of nucleated cell counts. The repertoire was sequenced with immunoSEQ multiplex PCR; TCRdb's copy has only in-frame clones and lacks some. V, J and clone size were drawn from that table, and D and trimming were deduced from the DNA. The data contain over 85,000 clones, approximately 85% of them singletons. CDR3 size: 15 residues. CDR1 and CDR2 from the germline V gene are LNHDA and SQIVND (reference sequence). Trimming at V came to 3 bases and at J to 2 bases, leaving 2 bases not matched to a gene. This sequence joins TRBV19 and TRBJ2-4, with 9 positions matching TRBD2. The receptor was isolated from a human donor in a cohort sampled during active COVID-19. Sequencing used peripheral blood. The CDR3 sequence: CASSISGGPKNIQYF. The CDR3 DNA follows: TGTGCCAGTAGTATTAGCGGGGGCCCCAAAAACATTCAGTACTTC.